The rows below give T cell receptor beta chains drawn from one sample of a study of identical twins. TCRdb analysed the 5' RACE reads with MiXCR anew, one entry per CDR3 protein. This sample has more than 600,000 distinct CDR3 sequences, with 18% found just once. The same data also contributed to another study, on T cells expressing NK-cell markers.

The source material was PBMCs. All receptors come from a woman under 30 in good health. Each CDR3 is given with its conserved first and last residue. Each record gives: clone size, J gene, D gene, CDR3 length, V gene, CDR3 protein, CDR3 DNA. D genes are given only for firm matches. Expanded clones get a size class; other rows say once, few or many, or leave the size out.

few | TRBJ2-5 | TRBD2 | 14 | TRBV7-2 | CASSLGLREGTQYF | TGTGCCAGCAGCTTAGGATTGAGGGAGGGGACCCAGTACTTC
- | TRBJ1-5 | - | 14 | TRBV12-3/TRBV12-4 | CASSLIGGNQPQHF | TGTGCCAGCAGTTTAATAGGGGGCAATCAGCCCCAGCATTTT
many | TRBJ2-7 | - | 13 | TRBV12-3/TRBV12-4 | CASSFARAYEQYF | TGTGCCAGCAGTTTTGCCAGAGCCTACGAGCAGTACTTC
few | TRBJ1-1 | - | 12 | TRBV5-1 | CASSTGSSEAFF | TGCGCCAGCAGCACAGGGAGCAGTGAAGCTTTCTTT
- | TRBJ1-2 | - | 11 | TRBV10-2 | CASSDWAGYTF | TGCGCCAGCAGTGATTGGGCTGGCTACACCTTC
few | TRBJ2-7 | - | 13 | TRBV3-1 | CASSPPGVHEQYF | TGTGCCAGCAGCCCCCCGGGAGTCCACGAGCAGTACTTC
- | TRBJ2-7 | TRBD1 | 17 | TRBV5-6 | CASSRDRSHPLSYEQYF | TGTGCCAGCAGCCGGGACAGGAGCCATCCCCTCTCCTACGAGCAGTACTTC
few | TRBJ2-7 | TRBD2 | 15 | TRBV7-8 | CASSPPRGGSYEQYF | TGTGCCAGCAGCCCCCCGCGGGGGGGATCCTACGAGCAGTACTTC
few | TRBJ2-5 | - | 15 | TRBV9 | CASSVSGSAQETQYF | TGTGCCAGCAGCGTTTCCGGGAGCGCACAAGAGACCCAGTACTTC
few | TRBJ1-1 | - | 13 | TRBV20-1 | CSAPELANTEAFF | TGCAGTGCCCCGGAACTGGCGAACACTGAAGCTTTCTTT
- | TRBJ2-7 | TRBD2 | 19 | TRBV4-3 | CASSPSRDRAPGLAYEQYF | TGCGCCAGCAGCCCCAGCAGGGATAGAGCACCGGGACTAGCCTACGAGCAGTACTTC
- | TRBJ2-5 | - | 13 | TRBV12-3/TRBV12-4 | CASSLQVQETQYF | TGTGCCAGCAGTTTACAGGTCCAAGAGACCCAGTACTTC
few | TRBJ2-1 | - | 16 | TRBV7-2 | CASSLRQTRSYNEQFF | TGTGCCAGCAGCTTAAGGCAGACCCGCTCCTACAATGAGCAGTTCTTC
few | TRBJ2-7 | - | 15 | TRBV10-2 | CASSGVTGSSYEQYF | TGCGCCAGCAGTGGGGTGACTGGGAGCTCCTACGAGCAGTACTTC
medium-sized | TRBJ1-5 | TRBD1 | 13 | TRBV12-3/TRBV12-4 | CASSWDRGQPQHF | TGTGCCAGCAGTTGGGACAGGGGTCAGCCCCAGCATTTT
many | TRBJ2-3 | TRBD2 | 16 | TRBV4-2 | CASSTGLAGSTDTQYF | TGTGCCAGCAGCACTGGACTAGCGGGAAGCACAGATACGCAGTATTTT
- | TRBJ2-3 | TRBD1 | 15 | TRBV5-1 | CASSLRDRGLDTQYF | TGCGCCAGCAGCCTCCGGGACAGAGGGCTAGATACGCAGTATTTT
- | TRBJ2-7 | - | 13 | TRBV10-3 | CAISDSRSYEQYF | TGTGCCATCAGTGATTCCCGATCCTACGAGCAGTACTTC